Sequencing of this T cell receptor beta chain was carried out in a study of blood T cell repertoires in COVID-19. Across the study: Sample material is recorded as cDNA or gDNA derived from T cells, B-cell-depleted T cells, or PBMCs.

As processed by the authors: Counts of nucleated cells, estimated from reference gene primer amplification, were obtained. Measured with immunoSEQ multiplex PCR; TCRdb has only the in-frame clones, and not every one. V and J calls and clone size are given by that table; D and trimming were obtained from the DNA. The sample holds under 200,000 clones; roughly 90% are singletons and the top ten take 0.5% to 0.65%. This TCR was recovered from a man aged 45 to 65 with acute or convalescent COVID-19. The sequenced sample consisted of peripheral blood.

The CDR3 DNA sequence: TGCGCCAGCAGCTTTTGGGACAGGGACACAGATACGCAGTATTTT. The encoded protein is CASSFWDRDTDTQYF. The V gene is TRBV5-1, the J gene TRBJ2-3; 9 bases are a match to TRBD1. The CDR3 extends over 15 amino acids. The germline gives CDR1 SGHRS, CDR2 YFSETQ. V gave up 2 bases and J gave up 2 bases; unmatched junction bases: 3. The complete variable domain, with remaining parts taken from reference TRBV5-1 and TRBJ2-3, reads KAGVTQTPRYLIKTRGQQVTLSCSPISGHRSVSWYQQTPGQGLQFLFEYFSETQRNKGNFPGRFSGRQFSNSRSEMNVSTLELGDSALYLCASSFWDRDTDTQYFGPGTRLTVL.